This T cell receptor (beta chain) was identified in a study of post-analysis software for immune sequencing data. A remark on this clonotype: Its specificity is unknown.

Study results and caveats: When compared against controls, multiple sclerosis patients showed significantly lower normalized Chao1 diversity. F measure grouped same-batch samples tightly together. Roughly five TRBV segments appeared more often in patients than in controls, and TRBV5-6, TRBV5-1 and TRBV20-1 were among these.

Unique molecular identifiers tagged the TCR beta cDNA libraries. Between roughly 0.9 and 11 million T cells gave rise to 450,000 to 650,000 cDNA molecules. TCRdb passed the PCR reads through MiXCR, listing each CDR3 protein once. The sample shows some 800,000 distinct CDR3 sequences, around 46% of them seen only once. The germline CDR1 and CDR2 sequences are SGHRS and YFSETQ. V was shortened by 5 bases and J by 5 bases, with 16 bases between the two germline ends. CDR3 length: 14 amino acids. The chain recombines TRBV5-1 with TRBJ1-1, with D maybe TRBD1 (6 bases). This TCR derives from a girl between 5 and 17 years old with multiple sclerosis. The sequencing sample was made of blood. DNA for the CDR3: TGCGCCAGCAGTCCCAACAGGGTGGGAACTGAAGCTTTCTTT. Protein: CASSPNRVGTEAFF.